This T cell receptor (beta chain) was found in a study of blood T cell repertoires in COVID-19. Across the whole study: From the United States, Italy and Spain came samples of acute and convalescent COVID-19. T cells, B-cell-depleted T cells, or PBMCs provided the cDNA or gDNA that served as material.

Germline-derived CDR1 and CDR2 are LGHDT and YNNKEL (reference sequence). The CDR3 is 13 residues long. The V segment lost 3 bases and the J segment 11 bases; nucleotides outside the gene matches: 7. Per the authors' pipeline: Reference gene primer amplification in the assay estimated nucleated cell counts. Assay: immunoSEQ multiplex PCR; the TCRdb copy retains only in-frame clones and omits some. V, J and clone size were drawn from that table, and D and trimming were deduced from the DNA. The table records 180,000 or so clones, 85% of them present only once. Specimen: peripheral blood. The rearrangement joins TRBV3-1 (or the pseudogene TRBV3-2) to TRBJ2-1, with 7 bases lining up with TRBD2. The sequence came from a woman in her sixties with acute or convalescent COVID-19. CDR3 in amino acids: CASSQGSAGKQFF. CDR3 bases: TGTGCCAGCAGCCAGGGTTCAGCGGGAAAGCAGTTCTTC.